The clone carrying this T cell receptor beta chain was picked up a small number of times. The antigen remains undetermined. Trimming left V 5 bases short and J 6 bases short, with 17 bases between. The length of the CDR3 is 15 residues. Germline CDR1 is SEHNR and CDR2 is FQNEAQ (reference sequence). The treatment: approximately 9-day PBMC culture with coronavirus spike peptide pools or control peptides (ViraFEST assay). This sample is drawn from a study of vaccination and CD4 T cells after COVID-19. Study in general: Post-COVID draws came a median approximately 100 days after diagnosis (range 35 to 161).

Study conclusions and caveats: Spike mono-reactivity marked 304 of 307 vaccine-specific clones in convalescent patients.

The Oncomine TCR Beta short-read assay generated sequence data from the DNA of cultured CD4+ T cells. Investigators isolated genomic DNA from cultured CD4+ T cells. TCRdb analysed the PCR reads with MiXCR anew, one entry per CDR3 protein. The sample has fewer than 25,000 distinct CDR3 sequences; nearly 55% are singletons. Sequencing used CD4+ T cells from blood, cultured in vitro. V and J are TRBV7-9 and TRBJ1-5; D might be TRBD1 (5 bases). The clonotype was recovered from a human donor who had recovered from COVID-19. This chain's CDR3 is CASSLEGGAGQPQHF. For the CDR3, the DNA is TGTGCCAGCAGCCTGGAAGGAGGGGCAGGTCAGCCCCAGCATTTT.